The 25 T cell receptor beta chains below come from one sample, sequenced in a study of T cell responses to AZD1222 COVID-19 vaccine. Assay: immunoSEQ multiplex PCR; the TCRdb copy retains only in-frame clones and omits some. The sample includes about 150,000 clones, approximately 87% seen only once; the top ten take 5.5%. Sequencing used peripheral blood, obtained on day 0 of MenACWY control vaccination. The source is an adult in good health.

This clone was observed a single time. This sequence joins TRBV27 and TRBJ1-1, with 8 bases matching TRBD1. Germline V gene sequence: CDR1 MNHEY, CDR2 SMNVEV (reference sequence). The trim removed 5 bases at V and 3 bases at J, leaving 8 bases unmatched. The CDR3 covers 15 residues. As DNA, the CDR3 is TGTGCCAGCAGTCTCGACAGGGGTAGGCACACTGAAGCTTTCTTT. This encodes CASSLDRGRHTEAFF.

The J gene is TRBJ1-4, the V gene TRBV6-1; the D is unclear. Trimming took 3 bases from V and 6 from J, leaving 5 bases between them. CDR1 is MNHNS and CDR2 is SASEGT in the germline V gene. The length of the CDR3 is 12 residues. The CDR3 coding sequence is TGTGCCAGCAGTGAGAGTTATGAAAAACTGTTTTTT. Translating it yields CASSESYEKLFF.

V and J are TRBV5-5 and TRBJ1-1; TRBD1 might be the D (5 bases). CDR1 SGHKS and CDR2 YYEKEE come from the germline V gene (reference sequence). Trimming removed 0 bases at V and 0 bases at J, with 9 bases between. The CDR3 loop spans 15 amino acids. Written as DNA, the CDR3 is TGTGCCAGCAGCTTGGAGGGACCTCTGAACACTGAAGCTTTCTTT. Translation gives CASSLEGPLNTEAFF.

The chain employs TRBV18 and TRBJ1-1, with a tentative D call TRBD1 (5 bases). Germline V gene lookup returns CDR1 KGHSH and CDR2 LQKENI. Trimming shortened V by 1 base and J by 1 base, and 10 bases separated the two germline ends. The length of the CDR3 is 15 residues. Here the CDR3 reads CASSPQGAGNTEAFF. CDR3 nucleotide sequence: TGTGCCAGCTCACCACAAGGGGCGGGGAACACTGAAGCTTTCTTT.

The chain combines TRBV4-2 with TRBJ2-1, with D perhaps TRBD1 or TRBD2 (6 bases each). Germline-derived CDR1 and CDR2 are LGHNA and YNFKEQ. CDR3 length: 15 residues. Between the trimmed V and J ends, which lost 5 bases and 6 bases, there was a span of 17 bases. CDR3 sequence (DNA): TGTGCCAGCAGCTGGACGACCAAGGGGGGCAATGAGCAGTTCTTC. Its protein is CASSWTTKGGNEQFF.

The chain employs TRBV6-5 and TRBJ2-4; D call uncertain. The V end was cut by 6 bases, the J end by 8 bases, with 11 bases between. CDR3 length: 12 amino acids. CDR1 and CDR2 (germline): MNHEY, SVGAGI. CDR3 in DNA: TGTGCCAGCAGGACAACTAAGGACATTCAGTACTTC. This encodes CASRTTKDIQYF.

As concerns this clone: The same CDR3 also results from other DNA sequences found in this sample. The chain links TRBV9 to TRBJ2-7; no clear D gene. Trimming shortened V by 0 bases and J by 1 base, and 8 bases separated the two germline ends. CDR1 is SGDLS and CDR2 is YYNGEE in the germline V gene. CDR3 length equals 14 residues. CDR3 residues: CASSVDYSSYEQYF. The CDR3 DNA is TGTGCCAGCAGCGTAGATTACTCATCCTACGAGCAGTACTTC.

The J gene is TRBJ2-3, the V gene TRBV28; 8 bases align to TRBD1. The CDR3 spans 17 residues. The V gene's germline CDR1 is MDHEN and CDR2 SYDVKM. V was clipped by 5 bases and J by 5 bases; unmatched bases: 15. CDR3 DNA sequence: TGTGCCAGCAGTCGCAGACCTCATGGGACAGGTCAAGATACGCAGTATTTT. This encodes CASSRRPHGTGQDTQYF. Variable domain in full (rest from reference TRBV28 and TRBJ2-3): DVKVTQSSRYLVKRTGEKVFLECVQDMDHENMFWYRQDPGLGLRLIYFSYDVKMKEKGDIPEGYSVSREKKERFSLILESASTNQTSMYLCASSRRPHGTGQDTQYFGPGTRLTVL.

The rearrangement joins TRBV5-1 to TRBJ1-1; D is possibly TRBD1 (5 bases). Per the germline V gene, CDR1 is SGHRS and CDR2 is YFSETQ. CDR3 length: 13 residues. The V end was cut by 4 bases, the J end by 1 base, with 8 bases between. CDR3 nucleotides: TGCGCCAGCAGCGTAGGACAGAACACTGAAGCTTTCTTT. Its protein product is CASSVGQNTEAFF. Full variable domain (rest looked up from reference TRBV5-1 and TRBJ1-1): KAGVTQTPRYLIKTRGQQVTLSCSPISGHRSVSWYQQTPGQGLQFLFEYFSETQRNKGNFPGRFSGRQFSNSRSEMNVSTLELGDSALYLCASSVGQNTEAFFGQGTRLTVV.

V is TRBV6-1 and J is TRBJ2-7; D might be TRBD1 (5 bases). The CDR3 length is 15 residues. Germline V gene lookup returns CDR1 MNHNS and CDR2 SASEGT. V lost 3 bases and J 5 bases, leaving 17 bases between the germline ends. CDR3 coding DNA: TGTGCCAGCAGTGACCCACCGGCAGGGCGACACGAGCAGTACGTC. Translated: CASSDPPAGRHEQYV.

The chain combines TRBV4-2 with TRBJ1-1; TRBD1 matches 7 bases. Germline lookup yields CDR1 LGHNA and CDR2 YNFKEQ. The junction had 6 bases not matched to a gene; V was cut back by 1 base and J by 4 bases. The CDR3 covers 15 residues. CDR3: CASSQGEGAGTEAFF. In DNA form, the CDR3 reads TGTGCCAGCAGCCAAGGGGAGGGGGCAGGCACTGAAGCTTTCTTT.

This chain connects TRBV20-1 to TRBJ1-1; D remains ambiguous. V was clipped by 3 bases and J by 4 bases, with 21 bases between them. The CDR3 extends over 16 amino acids. Germline V gene data show CDR1 as DFQATT and CDR2 as SNEGSKA (reference sequence). In nucleotides, the CDR3 is TGCAGTGCTAGTTATCGGCAACTCGACCGCTCCACTGAAGCTTTCTTT. This gives the protein CSASYRQLDRSTEAFF.

V gene TRBV27 combines with J gene TRBJ2-7; D possibly corresponds to TRBD1 (6 bases). The V gene lost 3 bases and the J gene lost 2 bases, with 17 bases spanning the gap. Germline V gives CDR1 MNHEY, CDR2 SMNVEV (reference sequence). There are 16 residues in the CDR3. CDR3 DNA: TGTGCCAGCAGTTTTTATAGCTTGGGGGCCCCCTACGAGCAGTACTTC. Translating it yields CASSFYSLGAPYEQYF.

The genes are TRBV27 and TRBJ2-4; either TRBD1 or TRBD2 may fit D (6 bases each). From germline, CDR1 is MNHEY and CDR2 SMNVEV (reference sequence). The CDR3 contains 18 residues. Trimming left V 9 bases short and J 0 bases short, with 24 bases between. The CDR3 reads CASHPLGGTNLAKNIQYF. The CDR3 DNA reads TGTGCCAGTCACCCCTTAGGGGGGACCAATTTAGCCAAAAACATTCAGTACTTC.

V and J are TRBV24-1 and TRBJ1-5; the D gene is possibly TRBD1 (5 bases). V lost 12 bases and J 1 base, leaving 9 bases between the germline ends. Germline V CDR1 and CDR2: KGHDR, SFDVKD. The CDR3 length is 12 residues. CDR3 loop: CAAGGSNQPQHF. In DNA form, the CDR3 reads TGTGCCGCCGGGGGGAGCAATCAGCCCCAGCATTTT.

This clone turned up a few times. The genes are TRBV21-1 and TRBJ1-2; TRBD1 is taken as the D call from the table, unchecked against the DNA. TRBV21-1 is a pseudogene. CDR3 length: 17 amino acids. The CDR3 sequence is CASSELPDRQISYGYTF. The CDR3 coding sequence is TGTGCCAGCAGCGAGTTACCGGACAGGCAGATCTCCTATGGCTACACCTTC.

The genes are TRBV28 and TRBJ1-2; D perhaps matches TRBD1 (5 bases). V was clipped by 5 bases and J by 8 bases, with 12 bases between them. CDR3 size: 12 residues. Germline V lookup: CDR1 MDHEN, CDR2 SYDVKM. The CDR3 spells CASSTRDSGYTF. CDR3 bases: TGTGCCAGCAGTACCCGGGACTCGGGCTACACCTTC.

The genes are TRBV29-1 and TRBJ1-1; no clear D. V gave up 4 bases and J gave up 1 base, with 10 bases separating them. In germline, CDR1 is SQVTM, CDR2 ANQGSEA. This CDR3 is built from 13 residues. This CDR3 reads CSVALGGNTEAFF. CDR3 bases: TGCAGCGTTGCCTTGGGCGGGAACACTGAAGCTTTCTTT.

The chain recombines TRBV5-1 with TRBJ1-2, with 10 bases fitting TRBD1. Trimming removed 7 bases from V and 10 bases from J; junction bases left unmatched: 10. CDR1 is SGHRS and CDR2 is YFSETQ in the germline V gene. This CDR3 comprises 13 residues. The CDR3 DNA reads as TGCGCCAGCGCACACCGGGACAGGGGTGACTACACCTTC. Amino acids: CASAHRDRGDYTF. The full variable domain, with the rest looked up from reference TRBV5-1 and TRBJ1-2, is KAGVTQTPRYLIKTRGQQVTLSCSPISGHRSVSWYQQTPGQGLQFLFEYFSETQRNKGNFPGRFSGRQFSNSRSEMNVSTLELGDSALYLCASAHRDRGDYTFGSGTRLTVV.

The chain carries TRBV4-1 and TRBJ2-1; either TRBD1 or TRBD2 may fit D (6 bases each). With 4 bases removed from V and 4 bases from J, the gap between germline ends came to 14 bases. The CDR3 consists of 15 residues. Germline V lookup: CDR1 MGHRA, CDR2 YSYEKL. The CDR3 spells CASSPLRGAYNEQFF. The DNA for the CDR3 is TGCGCCAGCAGCCCCCTTAGGGGGGCATACAATGAGCAGTTCTTC.

V usage is TRBV28 and J usage is TRBJ2-1; 9 bases line up with TRBD2. Germline CDR1 MDHEN, CDR2 SYDVKM. J lost 7 bases, V lost 8 bases, and 12 bases had no gene match. CDR3 length: 15 amino acids. The chain's CDR3 is CASPPRGGRANEQFF. In DNA, the CDR3 is TGTGCCAGCCCTCCCCGGGGCGGGAGGGCTAATGAGCAGTTCTTC.

The chain couples TRBV9 to TRBJ2-3; TRBD1 or TRBD2 may be the D gene (6 bases each). The CDR3 runs 13 residues. The V gene lost 4 bases and the J gene lost 6 bases, with 12 bases spanning the gap. The germline gives CDR1 SGDLS, CDR2 YYNGEE. This chain's CDR3 is CASSLTGRDTQYF. CDR3 coding DNA: TGTGCCAGCAGCCTTACAGGGAGGGATACGCAGTATTTT.

This clone was counted between two and nine times. The chain couples TRBV6-2 or TRBV6-3 to TRBJ1-1; D not resolved. CDR3 size: 16 residues. From germline, CDR1 is MNHEY and CDR2 SVGEGT. V was trimmed by 1 base and J by 0 bases, leaving 12 bases between them. CDR3 bases: TGTGCCAGCAGTTACTTGTTGGGAGAGATGAACACTGAAGCTTTCTTT. It translates to CASSYLLGEMNTEAFF.

The table lists this clone with a count of one. The genes are TRBV28 and TRBJ2-7, with D unresolved. Germline V CDR1 and CDR2: MDHEN, SYDVKM. The CDR3 is made up of 12 amino acids. Trimming stripped 5 bases from V and 9 bases from J, with 14 bases between. This chain's CDR3 is CASSASLRGQYV. The DNA of the CDR3 is TGTGCCAGCAGTGCCAGTTTACGTGGGCAGTACGTC.

The chain recombines TRBV9 with TRBJ1-5; possibly TRBD1 for D (5 bases). Between the trimmed V and J ends, which lost 7 bases and 5 bases, there was a span of 10 bases. This CDR3 has 12 amino acids. CDR1 is SGDLS, CDR2 YYNGEE, per germline. DNA for the CDR3: TGTGCCAGCCCAGGGTTATATCAGCCCCAGCATTTT. Its protein product is CASPGLYQPQHF. Complete variable domain (other parts from reference TRBV9 and TRBJ1-5): DSGVTQTPKHLITATGQRVTLRCSPRSGDLSVYWYQQSLDQGLQFLIQYYNGEERAKGNILERFSAQQFPDLHSELNLSSLELGDSALYFCASPGLYQPQHFGDGTRLSIL.